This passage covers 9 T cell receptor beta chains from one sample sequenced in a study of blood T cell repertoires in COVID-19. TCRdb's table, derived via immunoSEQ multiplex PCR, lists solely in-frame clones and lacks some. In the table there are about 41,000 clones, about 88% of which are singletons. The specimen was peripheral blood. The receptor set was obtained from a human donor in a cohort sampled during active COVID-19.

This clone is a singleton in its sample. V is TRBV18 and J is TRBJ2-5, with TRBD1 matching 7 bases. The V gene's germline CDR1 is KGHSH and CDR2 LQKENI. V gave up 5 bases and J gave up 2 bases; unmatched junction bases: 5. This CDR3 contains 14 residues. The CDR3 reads CASSENRGQETQYF. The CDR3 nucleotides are TGTGCCAGCTCAGAGAACAGGGGACAAGAGACCCAGTACTTC.

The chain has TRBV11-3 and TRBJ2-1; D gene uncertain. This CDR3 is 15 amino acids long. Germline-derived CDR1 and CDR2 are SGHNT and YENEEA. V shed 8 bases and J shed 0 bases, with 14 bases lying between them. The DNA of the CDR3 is TGTGCCAGCTTACCCCTTGCCGGCTCCTACAATGAGCAGTTCTTC. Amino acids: CASLPLAGSYNEQFF.

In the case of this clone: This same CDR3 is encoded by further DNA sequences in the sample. Here the CDR3 DNA reads TGCGCCAGCAGCTTGGCGGTCTCCTACGAGCAGTACTTC. Translation: CASSLAVSYEQYF. The chain employs TRBV5-1 and TRBJ2-7; D gene ambiguous. The length of the CDR3 is 13 residues. The ends were cut back, 0 bases at V and 0 bases at J, with 4 bases in the middle. Germline V gene sequence: CDR1 SGHRS, CDR2 YFSETQ.

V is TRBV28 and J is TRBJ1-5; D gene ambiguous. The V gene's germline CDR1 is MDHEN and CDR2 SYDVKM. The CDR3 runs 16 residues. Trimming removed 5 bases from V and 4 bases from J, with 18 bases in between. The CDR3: CASSKPEGDGNQPQHF. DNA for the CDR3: TGTGCCAGCAGTAAACCCGAGGGCGACGGGAATCAGCCCCAGCATTTT.

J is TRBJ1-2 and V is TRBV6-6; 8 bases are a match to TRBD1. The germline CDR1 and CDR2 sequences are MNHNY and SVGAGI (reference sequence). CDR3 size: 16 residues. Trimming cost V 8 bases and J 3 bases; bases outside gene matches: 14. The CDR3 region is CASGARGHLPYYGYTF. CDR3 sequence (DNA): TGTGCCAGCGGTGCCAGGGGGCACCTTCCTTACTATGGCTACACCTTC.

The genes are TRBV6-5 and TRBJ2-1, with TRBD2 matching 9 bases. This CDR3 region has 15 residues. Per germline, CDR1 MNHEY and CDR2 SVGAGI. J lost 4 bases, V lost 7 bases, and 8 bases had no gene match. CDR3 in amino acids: CASTGREGRYNEQFF. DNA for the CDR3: TGTGCCAGCACGGGGCGGGAGGGCCGGTACAATGAGCAGTTCTTC.

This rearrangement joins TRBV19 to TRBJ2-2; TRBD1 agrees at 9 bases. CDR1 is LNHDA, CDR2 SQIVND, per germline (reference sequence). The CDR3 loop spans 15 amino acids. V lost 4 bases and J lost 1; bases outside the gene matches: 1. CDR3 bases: TGTGCCAGTAGTAGGGGACAGGGGAACACCGGGGAGCTGTTTTTT. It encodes CASSRGQGNTGELFF. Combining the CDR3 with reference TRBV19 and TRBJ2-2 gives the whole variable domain DGGITQSPKYLFRKEGQNVTLSCEQNLNHDAMYWYRQDPGQGLRLIYYSQIVNDFQKGDIAEGYSVSREKKESFPLTVTSAQKNPTAFYLCASSRGQGNTGELFFGEGSRLTVL.

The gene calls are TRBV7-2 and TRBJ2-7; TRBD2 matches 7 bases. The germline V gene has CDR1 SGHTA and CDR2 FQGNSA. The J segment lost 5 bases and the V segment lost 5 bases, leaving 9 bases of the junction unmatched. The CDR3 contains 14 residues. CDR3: CASSLSGIPNEQYF. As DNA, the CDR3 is TGTGCCAGCAGCCTCAGCGGGATACCCAACGAGCAGTACTTC.

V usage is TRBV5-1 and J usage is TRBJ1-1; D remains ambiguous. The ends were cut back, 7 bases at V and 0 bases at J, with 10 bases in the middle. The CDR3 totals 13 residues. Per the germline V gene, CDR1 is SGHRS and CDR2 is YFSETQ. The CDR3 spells CASFIRVNTEAFF. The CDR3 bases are TGCGCCAGCTTCATCCGGGTGAACACTGAAGCTTTCTTT.